The sequence of this T cell receptor beta chain was determined in a study of shared clonotypes between healthy human individuals. Whole-study context: CD4 naive and memory got three plates each, CD8 naive two, CD8 memory one. Study outcomes and limitations: In contrast to clonotypes shared by all four donors, non-shared clonotypes had lower generation probabilities. Although depth was large, rarefaction showed that sequencing of the sorted subsets was incomplete. The small donor group covered limited genetic and exposure diversity.

Assay: immunoSEQ multiplex PCR; the TCRdb copy retains only in-frame clones and omits some. The table lists about 2.4 million clones, roughly 93% of them singletons, with about 0.39% in the top ten. V lost 0 bases to trimming and J lost 4 bases; unmatched junction nucleotides: 4. The CDR3 consists of 16 residues. The V gene's germline CDR1 is SGHDT and CDR2 YYEEEE. This clone is a singleton in its sample. The antigen is unknown. The sample taken for sequencing was naive CD4+ T cells from PBMCs. The subset is: CD45RA+ positively selected. This TCR came from a man between 18 and 35 years old in good health. Some clones in this sample may be carry-over from other donors' samples. The chain employs TRBV5-6 and TRBJ2-2, with 9 bases identical to TRBD1. The chain's CDR3 is CASSLDRGRFTGELFF. CDR3 DNA: TGTGCCAGCAGCTTGGACAGGGGGCGGTTCACCGGGGAGCTGTTTTTT.